This T cell receptor (beta chain) was sequenced in a study of CD8+ T cells in alopecia areata. The study's findings and limits: Expanded CD8+ clones among the top 100, and scalp clonality, were significantly decreased by tofacitinib. Affected lesional scalp, above all in alopecia totalis/universalis, was more clonal than normal scalp.

On this clone itself: Its matching antigen is unknown.

Indicated treatment: oral pan-JAK inhibitor, 5-10 mg twice daily. Peripheral blood, together with lesional scalp punch biopsies, was collected from alopecia areata patients. Sequencing relied on a cDNA template that was reverse transcribed from extracted RNA. Profiled with immunoSEQ multiplex PCR; TCRdb holds only in-frame clones, not every one. In the table there are around 300,000 clones, 60% of which are singletons. The source is a human donor with alopecia areata. Sample: CD4+ T cells sorted from blood, taken at week 52, from a patient treated with tofacitinib.

The CDR3 here is CAIRDPGVQETQYF. The CDR3 DNA reads TGTGCCATCAGGGACCCGGGGGTTCAAGAGACCCAGTACTTC. V and J are TRBV10-3 and TRBJ2-5, with D perhaps TRBD2 (6 bases). Per the germline V gene, CDR1 is ENHRY and CDR2 is SYGVKD. V was pared by 6 bases and J by 2 bases, with 13 bases between. This CDR3 has 14 residues.